This paragraph reports one T cell receptor (beta chain). Here immunoSEQ multiplex PCR was the method, and the copy in TCRdb shows in-frame clones only, minus some. The sample records hundreds of thousands of clones, roughly 88% being singletons. These data originate in a study of cytomegalovirus exposure and HLA in healthy donors. The CDR3 loop spans 16 amino acids. The germline V gene has CDR1 GTSNPN and CDR2 SVGIG (reference sequence). V was trimmed by 0 bases and J by 0 bases, leaving 12 bases between them. The rearrangement uses TRBV30 and TRBJ1-3; D is undetermined. Sequencing was performed on PBMCs. This TCR was sampled from a woman aged 18-35 years in good health and CMV-seronegative. The CDR3 sequence is CAWSVIPSFSGNTIYF. Here the CDR3 DNA reads TGTGCCTGGAGTGTTATTCCGTCCTTCTCTGGAAACACCATATATTTT.